This T cell receptor (beta chain) derives from a study of T-cell reconstitution after alpha-beta-depleted transplantation in children listed by TCRdb under 2016. General notes on the study: T-cell immune reconstitution after TCRalphabeta/CD19-depleted allogeneic hematopoietic cell transplantation in children was quantitatively tracked in the study by means of TCR repertoire profiling.

Libraries were made using PCR. Sequenced on an Illumina HiSeq 2500. To normalize quantification of the TCRbeta repertoire, the TCR libraries were built with molecular barcoding that relied on unique molecular identifiers. TCRdb redid the processing of the public reads, applying fastp at Q25 and MiXCR, and retained in-frame beta chains. Rows with a matching CDR3 protein are joined into one entry that keeps the most common DNA and genes. In all, the sample holds some 550,000 distinct CDR3 sequences, and approximately 16% of those were seen once. The ten largest clones take up around 3.3% of the sample. Of note for this clonotype: Its antigen remains unidentified. No base-level quality is on record; no much larger clone is a single base apart.

CDR1 and CDR2, per the germline V gene (reference sequence), are PRHDT and FYEKMQ. Relative to germline, V is missing 0 bases and J is missing 8 bases, with 11 bases of the junction outside any gene match. From its cysteine to its phenylalanine, the CDR3 spans 17 amino acids. The entry retains the CDR3 DNA only, 51 bases that are in frame from base 1. The sequence derives from a human donor who donated a stem cell graft to a child with acute lymphoblastic leukemia. The chain uses TRBV13 and TRBJ2-1; 9 nucleotides in the junction match TRBD2. Sequenced material: PBMCs from the stem cell graft donor, taken from the stem cell graft. The CDR3 protein sequence reads: CASSLGDGGRAAHEQFF. Read as DNA, the sequence is TGTGCCAGCAGCTTAGGCGATGGCGGGAGGGCCGCTCATGAGCAGTTCTTC.